This is a list of T cell receptor beta chains from one sample in a study of blood T cell repertoires in COVID-19. Using immunoSEQ multiplex PCR, the repertoire was profiled, and TCRdb retains in-frame clones only, with some absent. The repertoire includes around 200,000 clones, 75% to 90% of them detected once, and over 2% sits in the top ten. Sequencing was done on a sample of PBMCs or T cells enriched from blood (not recorded which). These receptors originate from a woman aged 40 to 50 with acute COVID-19. Each CDR3 is given with its conserved first and last residue. Each record gives: V gene, CDR3 length, clone size, D gene, J gene, CDR3 DNA, CDR3 protein. D genes are given only for firm matches. Only part of the rows carry a size: once, few, many, or a class if the clone is expanded.

>TRBV24-1|18|NA|NA|TRBJ2-1
TGTGCCACCAGTGATACCACCAATCCGAAGGGGTCCTACAATGAGCAGTTCTTC
CATSDTTNPKGSYNEQFF
>TRBV7-6|15|once|NA|TRBJ2-5
TGTGCCAGCAGCCCCTCCGGAGTGGTACAAGAGACCCAGTACTTC
CASSPSGVVQETQYF
>TRBV4-1|12|NA|TRBD1|TRBJ2-3
TGCGCCAGCAGCCACCGACAGGGTCCGCAGTATTTT
CASSHRQGPQYF
>TRBV18|14|NA|NA|TRBJ2-7
TGTGCCAGCTCACCAAGCAGGGGGGCTGGTGAGCAGTACTTC
CASSPSRGAGEQYF
>TRBV7-9|14|NA|TRBD1|TRBJ2-7
TGTGCCAGCAGCTTGCAACAGGGGGAGTACGAGCAGTACTTC
CASSLQQGEYEQYF
>TRBV9|15|NA|TRBD2|TRBJ2-5
TGTGCCAGCAGCGCAGGACTAGCGGACCAAGAGACCCAGTACTTC
CASSAGLADQETQYF
>TRBV5-1|14|NA|TRBD1|TRBJ1-1
TGCGCCAGCATGACAGGGCATGGGAACACTGAAGCTTTCTTT
CASMTGHGNTEAFF
>TRBV28|15|NA|NA|TRBJ1-6
TGTGCCAGCAGTTTCGGTGCGGTCTCCAATTCACCCCTCCACTTT
CASSFGAVSNSPLHF
>TRBV9|16|few|NA|TRBJ1-1
TGTGCCAGCAGCGCCACAGTGGGTGGGGGGGCCACTGAAGCTTTCTTT
CASSATVGGGATEAFF
>TRBV29-1|13|NA|TRBD1|TRBJ1-2
TGCAGCGCTGCAGGGGGATCGGGCTATGGCTACACCTTC
CSAAGGSGYGYTF
>TRBV7-8|15|NA|NA|TRBJ2-2
TGTGCCAGCAGCTTAGTCGGGAGTCGGACCGGGGAGCTGTTTTTT
CASSLVGSRTGELFF
>TRBV15|17|NA|TRBD2|TRBJ2-1
TGTGCCACCAGCAGAGATCCCCGGGCTAGCGGAAACAATGAGCAGTTCTTC
CATSRDPRASGNNEQFF
>TRBV3-1/TRBV3-2|14|once|TRBD1|TRBJ2-5
TGTGCCAGCAGTGCCTGGGACAGCCAAGAGACCCAGTACTTC
CASSAWDSQETQYF
>TRBV6-5|14|NA|TRBD2|TRBJ2-7
TGTGCCAGCAGAATAGCGGGAGGGTCGTACGAGCAGTACTTC
CASRIAGGSYEQYF
>TRBV5-1|14|NA|TRBD2|TRBJ2-2
TGCGCCAGCATAGCGGGGCCGAACACCGGGGAGCTGTTTTTT
CASIAGPNTGELFF
>TRBV5-1|14|NA|TRBD1|TRBJ1-4
TGCGCCAGCAGGGCCGGGACAGATAATGAAAAACTGTTTTTT
CASRAGTDNEKLFF
>TRBV11-2|12|NA|NA|TRBJ1-6
TGTGCCAGCAGCCCGACCCCCGGGGCCCTCCACTTT
CASSPTPGALHF
>TRBV19|15|NA|NA|TRBJ2-3
TGTGCCAGTAGTATAGGGGCGGGTAGCACAGATACGCAGTATTTT
CASSIGAGSTDTQYF
>TRBV2|13|NA|NA|TRBJ1-2
TGTGCCAGCAGTTCGACCGGGAACTATGGCTACACCTTC
CASSSTGNYGYTF
>TRBV30|14|once|NA|TRBJ2-4
TGTGCCTGGAGTGTGGGACTAGCCAAAAACATTCAGTACTTC
CAWSVGLAKNIQYF
>TRBV4-1|21|NA|TRBD1|TRBJ1-5
TGCGCCAGCAGCCAAGATTTTTCTCCGGGACAGGGGGCGGGAGCAAGACAGCCCCAGCATTTT
CASSQDFSPGQGAGARQPQHF
>TRBV11-3|13|NA|NA|TRBJ2-1
TGTGCCAGCAGCTGGCCGGGGAACAATGAGCAGTTCTTC
CASSWPGNNEQFF
>TRBV5-4|14|NA|NA|TRBJ2-2
TGTGCCAGCAGCTCCGGACAGAAGACCGGGGAGCTGTTTTTT
CASSSGQKTGELFF
>TRBV5-1|20|NA|TRBD2|TRBJ2-2
TGCGCCAGCAGCCCCACGGGACTAGCGGGAACCAAATCGAACACCGGGGAGCTGTTTTTT
CASSPTGLAGTKSNTGELFF
>TRBV19|12|NA|NA|TRBJ2-2
TGTGCCACTACAGAGAACACCGGGGAGCTGTTTTTT
CATTENTGELFF
>TRBV27|15|NA|NA|TRBJ2-1
TGTGCCAGCAGCCTTAAGGGGCCGGCCGTGTTTGAGCAGTTCTTC
CASSLKGPAVFEQFF
>TRBV24-1|15|once|TRBD1|TRBJ1-3
TGTGCCACCAGTGATGGGACAGACGGTGGAAACACCATATATTTT
CATSDGTDGGNTIYF
>TRBV10-3|13|NA|NA|TRBJ2-1
TGTGCCATCAGTGAGTCCCGGGGGTACGAGCAGTTCTTC
CAISESRGYEQFF
>TRBV10-2|14|NA|TRBD1|TRBJ2-7
TGCGCCAGCAGTGGGACAGGGAGGACCTACGAGCAGTACTTC
CASSGTGRTYEQYF
>TRBV30|16|once|TRBD1|TRBJ1-4
TGTGCCTGGAGTACACCTAGACAGGGCGTTAATGAAAAACTGTTTTTT
CAWSTPRQGVNEKLFF
>TRBV10-3|13|NA|NA|TRBJ2-5
TGTGCCATCCGACAGGAAATGCAAGAGACCCAGTACTTC
CAIRQEMQETQYF
>TRBV4-1|12|NA|NA|TRBJ2-1
TGCGCCAGCAGCCAAGGACAAGCCAGAAGGTTCTTC
CASSQGQARRFF
>TRBV7-2|15|NA|TRBD2|TRBJ2-1
TGTGCCAGCAGCCCTGGGCCGGGAGCGGGAATTGAGCAGTTCTTC
CASSPGPGAGIEQFF
>TRBV28|14|NA|NA|TRBJ1-5
TGTGCCAGCGTCCCCGGGGTCTGGAGTCAGCCCCAGCATTTT
CASVPGVWSQPQHF
>TRBV2|19|once|TRBD2|TRBJ2-3
TGTGCCAGCAGTGAAGAGCGGGCCGGGACTAGCGGGACCACAGATACGCAGTATTTT
CASSEERAGTSGTTDTQYF
>TRBV9|16|NA|TRBD2|TRBJ2-1
TGTGCCAGCAGCCCTACGGCTAGCGGGGGGAACAATGAGCAGTTCTTC
CASSPTASGGNNEQFF
>TRBV9|15|NA|TRBD1|TRBJ2-3
TGTGCCAGCAGCGTAGGTGGGGGACAGGCGGATACGCAGTATTTT
CASSVGGGQADTQYF
>TRBV5-1|17|NA|NA|TRBJ2-3
TGCGCCAGCAAAGGCGGGACGGCGATTGATAGCACAGATACGCAGTATTTT
CASKGGTAIDSTDTQYF
>TRBV3-1/TRBV3-2|15|NA|NA|TRBJ2-1
TGTGCCAGCAGCCACCTACAGGGTAATAGGATGGAGCAGTTCTTC
CASSHLQGNRMEQFF
>TRBV7-9|15|once|TRBD1|TRBJ1-6
TGTGCCAGCAGCTTAGCGGGGACAGAAAATTCACCCCTCCACTTT
CASSLAGTENSPLHF
>TRBV10-2|14|NA|NA|TRBJ2-5
TGCGCCAGCAGTGAGGGCGAAGGAGGCCGGACCCAGTACTTC
CASSEGEGGRTQYF
>TRBV9|15|NA|NA|TRBJ2-3
TGTGCCAGCAGCGTATCCGGGAGCGGCACAGATACGCAGTATTTT
CASSVSGSGTDTQYF
>TRBV18|16|NA|TRBD2|TRBJ2-5
TGTGCCAGCTCACCCGATGGACTAGCGGGGCGAGAGACCCAGTACTTC
CASSPDGLAGRETQYF
>TRBV6-5|15|NA|TRBD1|TRBJ2-7
TGTGCCAGCAGAGCCGGACAGGTGAGCTCCTACGAGCAGTACTTC
CASRAGQVSSYEQYF
>TRBV28|16|NA|TRBD1|TRBJ2-1
TGTGCCAGCAGACGGACAGGGGCGGGGGATACGAATGAGCAGTTCTTC
CASRRTGAGDTNEQFF